Listed here are 8 T cell receptor beta chains from one sample, sequenced in a study of blood T cells in healthy people across ages. A sample-barcoded 5' primer and a J-beta primer mix were used in a second PCR of roughly 7 to 12 cycles. TCRdb processed the 5' RACE reads anew with MiXCR; each CDR3 protein has one entry. The repertoire holds 1.5 million to 2 million distinct CDR3 sequences, with approximately 28% as singletons. Sample: blood. Receptors originate from a woman younger than 45 in good health.

The chain combines TRBV3-1 with TRBJ2-1; 7 bases match TRBD2. From germline, CDR1 is LGHDT and CDR2 YNNKEL (reference sequence). The ends lost 7 bases at V and 3 bases at J; junction bases unmatched: 12. The CDR3 is made up of 16 amino acids. The CDR3 DNA follows: TGTGCCAGCACCGACTCCAGCGGGGCCTACTACAATGAGCAGTTCTTC. Its translation: CASTDSSGAYYNEQFF.

This clonotype was counted only a few times. This rearrangement joins TRBV14 to TRBJ1-2; the match to TRBD1 covers 8 bases. Per the germline V gene, CDR1 is SGHDN and CDR2 is FVKESK. The CDR3 length is 13 residues. V trimming: 2 bases; J trimming: 8 bases; junction bases outside the gene matches: 4. The CDR3 nucleotides are TGTGCCAGCAGCCAACAACAGGGGGACGGCTACACCTTC. Amino acid sequence: CASSQQQGDGYTF.

The rearrangement joins TRBV20-1 to TRBJ1-3, with D unresolved. The CDR3 sequence is 14 residues long. Deletions cut 0 bases from V and 4 bases from J, with 10 bases between. The germline CDR1 and CDR2 sequences are DFQATT and SNEGSKA (reference sequence). CDR3 sequence: CSARDAELGNTIYF. In DNA, the CDR3 is TGCAGTGCTAGAGATGCTGAGTTAGGAAACACCATATATTTT.

This clonotype was observed a few times. The rearrangement links TRBV4-2 to TRBJ2-6; D is uncertain. This CDR3 has 18 residues. The V and J ends lost 1 base and 0 bases respectively, with 13 bases between them. Germline CDR1 and CDR2: LGHNA and YNFKEQ. The CDR3 spells CASSQVVRTNSGANVLTF. The CDR3 region has the DNA TGTGCCAGCAGCCAAGTGGTCAGGACCAACTCTGGGGCCAACGTCCTGACTTTC.

This clonotype has a count of ten or more. The V and J genes are TRBV12-3 or TRBV12-4 and TRBJ1-5; no reliable D call. The CDR3 contains 12 residues. Between the trimmed V and J ends, which lost 2 bases and 3 bases, there was a span of 2 bases. The CDR3 region has the DNA TGTGCCAGCAGTTTAACCAATCAGCCCCAGCATTTT. Protein product: CASSLTNQPQHF.

This clonotype was counted a single time. A much bigger clone sits one base away, suggesting this may be a read error. The chain is built from TRBV5-1 and TRBJ2-1, with a weak D call TRBD1 (6 bases). This CDR3 is 15 amino acids long. Germline CDR1 is SGHRS and CDR2 is YFSETQ. V lost 4 bases to trimming and J lost 8 bases, with 19 bases between them. The CDR3 DNA follows: TGCGCCAGCAGCACGGACAGTACGCCATACGATGAGCAGTTCTTC. It codes for CASSTDSTPYDEQFF. Supplemented by reference TRBV5-1 and TRBJ2-1, the full variable domain reads KAGVTQTPRYLIKTRGQQVTLSCSPISGHRSVSWYQQTPGQGLQFLFEYFSETQRNKGNFPGRFSGRQFSNSRSEMNVSTLELGDSALYLCASSTDSTPYDEQFFGPGTRLTVL.

The chain employs TRBV7-3 and TRBJ1-1; no reliable D call. With 5 bases removed from V and 3 bases from J, the gap between germline ends came to 16 bases. This CDR3 region has 15 residues. Per germline, CDR1 SGHTA and CDR2 FQGTGA. In DNA, the CDR3 is TGTGCCAGCAGCCTTAACGTCCCCGGGGACACTGAAGCTTTCTTT. It specifies CASSLNVPGDTEAFF.

This chain joins TRBV10-3 and TRBJ2-4, with 8 bases matching TRBD2. The last part of the DNA fits TRBJ2-5 better; the J call may be wrong. Germline CDR1 ENHRY, CDR2 SYGVKD. The CDR3 is 13 amino acids. The CDR3 loop reads CAISGVAGGTQYF. The CDR3 region has the DNA TGTGCCATCAGTGGAGTGGCGGGGGGGACCCAGTACTTC.